The rows below give T cell receptor beta chains drawn from one sample of a study of a mutant IDH1 vaccine in newly diagnosed glioma. Measured with immunoSEQ multiplex PCR; TCRdb has only the in-frame clones, and not every one. The profile covers 45,000 to 65,000 clones, with 82% appearing a single time and 3.1% taken by the ten largest. No antigen has been assigned to these receptors. The sample in question was PBMCs, obtained from a glioma patient whose treatment included an IDH1 peptide vaccine. These receptors came from a woman between 18 and 29 years old with glioma. Some clones in this sample may be carry-over from other donors' samples. The CDR3 runs from the conserved cysteine through the conserved F or W. Each record gives: D gene, clone size, J gene, V gene, CDR3 DNA, CDR3 protein. The D gene is left open where the match is weak. Some rows mark clone size as missing; the rest say once, few, many or name a class of expanded clone.

>TRBD1|NA|TRBJ2-5|TRBV19
TGTGCCAGTAGTGCAGGGGGCGCGGAGACCCAGTACTTC
CASSAGGAETQYF
>NA|NA|TRBJ2-5|TRBV7-3
TGTGCCAGCAGCTTAACTGGGGCGGAGACCCAGTACTTC
CASSLTGAETQYF
>NA|NA|TRBJ2-7|TRBV6-1
TGTGCCAGCAGGGGGGGACTTTTGAGTGCCTACGAGCAGTACTTC
CASRGGLLSAYEQYF
>TRBD1|NA|TRBJ2-6|TRBV29-1
TGCAGCGTTACAGGGGGGATGGCGGGGGCCAACGTCCTGACTTTC
CSVTGGMAGANVLTF
>NA|few|TRBJ1-5|TRBV6-5
TGTGCCAGCAGTTACTCGAGCCCGGCCACCAATCAGCCCCAGCATTTT
CASSYSSPATNQPQHF
>NA|NA|TRBJ2-5|TRBV5-8
TGTGCCAGCAGCTTGGTGGTATGGGTCGCGGAGACCCAGTACTTC
CASSLVVWVAETQYF
>NA|NA|TRBJ1-2|TRBV12-1
TGTGCCAGCAGCTTTGCGGAACTACAGGGGGAGGACTATGGCTACACCTTC
CASSFAELQGEDYGYTF
>NA|NA|TRBJ1-3|TRBV25-1
TGTGCCAGCAGTGAAAGGGACGGAAACACCATATATTTT
CASSERDGNTIYF
>NA|NA|TRBJ1-2|TRBV14
TGTGCCAGCAGCCAAGTCCCTGGCTACACCTTC
CASSQVPGYTF
>NA|few|TRBJ1-2|TRBV30
TGTGCCTGGAGGCGGGGCAGGGACTATGGCTACACCTTC
CAWRRGRDYGYTF
>TRBD2|NA|TRBJ2-1|TRBV7-2
TGTGCCAGCAGCTTAGCGCCTAGCGGGGGGGCCTTTTCCCATGAGCAGTTCTTC
CASSLAPSGGAFSHEQFF
>NA|NA|TRBJ2-7|TRBV6-1
TGTGCCAGCAGTGCAGGGTTGGGGGCCTCCTACGAGCAGTACTTC
CASSAGLGASYEQYF
>NA|NA|TRBJ1-1|TRBV5-6
TGTGCCAGCAGCTCAAAGGGACCCCTGAACACTGAAGCTTTCTTT
CASSSKGPLNTEAFF
>TRBD1|NA|TRBJ1-2|TRBV5-4
TGTGCCAGCAGCCCGCCCCCGGGACAGGGTGGGGGGTATCATGGCTACACCTTC
CASSPPPGQGGGYHGYTF
>NA|NA|TRBJ2-7|TRBV5-6
TGTGCCAGCAGCTTAGGTGCGTCCTACGAGCAGTACTTC
CASSLGASYEQYF
>NA|NA|TRBJ1-1|TRBV19
TGTGCCAGTAGTGAAAGGACAGCTGAAGCTTTCTTT
CASSERTAEAFF
>NA|NA|TRBJ1-1|TRBV5-4
TGTGCCAGCAGCACCGGAACGAACACTGAAGCTTTCTTT
CASSTGTNTEAFF
>NA|NA|TRBJ2-7|TRBV9
TGTGCCAGCAGCGGGGGGGACTACGAGCAGTACTTC
CASSGGDYEQYF
>NA|NA|TRBJ2-5|TRBV6-1
TGTGCCAGCGCTCGAGCAATACAAGAGACCCAGTACTTC
CASARAIQETQYF
>TRBD1|few|TRBJ2-7|TRBV29-1
TGCAGCGTTGAAGATGGAGTGGGGACAGTCTACGAGCAGTACTTC
CSVEDGVGTVYEQYF
>NA|NA|TRBJ1-2|TRBV6-6
TGTGCCAGCAGTTACGGTCGGGGCGTCTATGGCTACACCTTC
CASSYGRGVYGYTF
>NA|NA|TRBJ1-5|TRBV11-2
TGTGCCAGCAGCCCCGCGGGACAGCCCCAGCATTTT
CASSPAGQPQHF
>NA|NA|TRBJ2-5|TRBV7-2
TGTGCCAGCAGCCCTTTAACGAAAGGGACCCAGTACTTC
CASSPLTKGTQYF
>TRBD2|NA|TRBJ2-5|TRBV30
TGTGCCTGGAGTGTAGGGCCTAGCGGGGACGTGGCGGCGACCCAGTACTTC
CAWSVGPSGDVAATQYF
>TRBD1|NA|TRBJ2-5|TRBV19
TGTGCCAGTAGCCCCGGGACAGGGCTGGAGACCCAGTACTTC
CASSPGTGLETQYF
>NA|NA|TRBJ1-1|TRBV15
TGTGCCACCAGCGGTAGGGGGACTGAAGCTTTCTTT
CATSGRGTEAFF
>NA|NA|TRBJ1-1|TRBV7-9
TGTGCCAGCAGCTTAGGAGGACAGTTCACTGAAGCTTTCTTT
CASSLGGQFTEAFF
>NA|NA|TRBJ2-3|TRBV5-4
TGTGCCAGCAGCCTGGCCCCCTCCTCTAGCACAGATACGCAGTATTTT
CASSLAPSSSTDTQYF
>NA|NA|TRBJ1-5|TRBV7-9
TGTGCCAGCAGCTCCCCCTGGACAGATCCGGGGCAGCCCCAGCATTTT
CASSSPWTDPGQPQHF
>NA|NA|TRBJ1-1|TRBV7-2
TGTGCCAGCAGCTTTCGGAGGGCCGAAGCTTTCTTT
CASSFRRAEAFF
>NA|NA|TRBJ2-3|TRBV6-1
TGTGCCAGCAGCGATGGCGACAGGAGCGGAGATACGCAGTATTTT
CASSDGDRSGDTQYF
>TRBD2|NA|TRBJ2-2|TRBV6-6
TGTGCCAGCAGTTTAGCGGGGGGGTTCACCGGGGAGCTGTTTTTT
CASSLAGGFTGELFF
>NA|NA|TRBJ1-4|TRBV2
TGTGCCAGCAGTGAAATCGGGGTACCTAATGAAAAACTGTTTTTT
CASSEIGVPNEKLFF
>NA|NA|TRBJ1-2|TRBV5-4
TGTGCCAGCAGCTTGACCGGACAGAACTATGGCTACACCTTC
CASSLTGQNYGYTF
>NA|NA|TRBJ2-7|TRBV7-7
TGTGCTAGCAGCGTGGGGAGTGGGCCCTACGAGCAGTACTTC
CASSVGSGPYEQYF
>TRBD1|few|TRBJ1-1|TRBV7-2
TGTGCCAGCAGCTTAGTTGCGGGACAGGGGATTTTGGGCACTGAAGCTTTCTTT
CASSLVAGQGILGTEAFF
>TRBD2|once|TRBJ2-6|TRBV6-4
TGTGCCAGCAGTGACTCGAAGACTAGCGGGAGCGCTGCTGGGGCCAACGTCCTGACTTTC
CASSDSKTSGSAAGANVLTF
>TRBD1|medium-sized|TRBJ1-3|TRBV7-6
TGTGCCAGCAGCTCGAGCCGGGACAGGGACAGAAACACCATATATTTT
CASSSSRDRDRNTIYF
>TRBD2|NA|TRBJ2-1|TRBV5-4
TGTGCCAGCAGCTTGGGGCTAGCGGGGACAAGGGATGAGCAGTTCTTC
CASSLGLAGTRDEQFF
>TRBD2|NA|TRBJ2-7|TRBV18
TGTGCCAGCTCACCACGGTCAAGCGGGAGCGAGCAGTACTTC
CASSPRSSGSEQYF
>TRBD1|NA|TRBJ1-1|TRBV5-4
TGTGCCAGCAGCTCCCGGACAGGCCTTGAAGCTTTCTTT
CASSSRTGLEAFF
>TRBD1|NA|TRBJ2-2|TRBV9
TGTGCCAGCAGGGCGGAAGGCAGGGGGCTTTCCGGGGAGCTGTTTTTT
CASRAEGRGLSGELFF
>NA|once|TRBJ1-1|TRBV18
TGTGCCAGCTCACCAGAAGGACCTGAAGCTTTCTTT
CASSPEGPEAFF
>NA|NA|TRBJ2-1|TRBV25-1
TGTGCCAGCAGCTTACGGGGCAATGAGCAGTTCTTC
CASSLRGNEQFF
>TRBD2|NA|TRBJ2-2|TRBV5-6
TGTGCCAGCAGCTTTCGGACTAGCGGGGGGGCCGGGGAGCTGTTTTTT
CASSFRTSGGAGELFF
>NA|NA|TRBJ2-5|TRBV27
TGTGCCAGCAGTACACGAGCGAGGAGGGAGACCCAGTACTTC
CASSTRARRETQYF
>TRBD1|NA|TRBJ1-1|TRBV18
TGTGCCAGCTCACCCCAGGGGGGATTGGACACTGAAGCTTTCTTT
CASSPQGGLDTEAFF
>NA|NA|TRBJ1-2|TRBV29-1
TGCAGCGGTTTGGATGGGTTGGGCTACACCTTC
CSGLDGLGYTF
>NA|NA|TRBJ2-7|TRBV2
TGTGCCAGCAGCCGTGACTACGAGCAGTACTTC
CASSRDYEQYF
>TRBD2|few|TRBJ2-7|TRBV30
TGTGCCTGGCGGGAGGTAGCGGACGAGCAGTACTTC
CAWREVADEQYF
>TRBD1|NA|TRBJ2-3|TRBV30
TGTGCCTGGGGACAGGGTCGAGATACGCAGTATTTT
CAWGQGRDTQYF
>TRBD1|NA|TRBJ1-2|TRBV30
TGTGCCTGGGGCTCTCGGGACAGCCATGGCTACACCTTC
CAWGSRDSHGYTF
>NA|NA|TRBJ2-3|TRBV9
TGTGCCAGCACCAGAGGTGATACGCAGTATTTT
CASTRGDTQYF
>NA|NA|TRBJ1-2|TRBV2
TGTGCCTTCCCGGCCGGCCGCTCCTATGGCTACACCTTC
CAFPAGRSYGYTF
>NA|NA|TRBJ2-3|TRBV19
TGTGCCACCGCGGGGAGCAGGGCAGATACGCAGTATTTT
CATAGSRADTQYF
>NA|NA|TRBJ2-7|TRBV27
TGTGCCAGCAGTCGGACAGCCCTGAGCTCCTACGAGCAGTACTTC
CASSRTALSSYEQYF
>TRBD1|NA|TRBJ1-1|TRBV9
TGTGCCAGCAGCGGGGGGATGTGGTCAGGGGGGACTGGCACTGAAGCTTTCTTT
CASSGGMWSGGTGTEAFF